This T cell receptor (beta chain) was profiled in a study of OX40 agonist ivuxolimab in advanced cancers. Points from the study as a whole: Fewer expanded clones were found on average in CD4+ than in CD8+ T cells.

Researchers took blood at baseline, on cycle 4 day 1, and on cycle 7 day 1. The V and J ends lost 5 bases and 0 bases respectively, with 7 bases between them. The CDR3 is made up of 13 amino acids. Per germline, CDR1 SGHTA and CDR2 FQGTGA. The repertoire was sequenced with immunoSEQ multiplex PCR; TCRdb's copy has only in-frame clones and lacks some. In the table there are about 90,000 clones, roughly 89% of which are singletons. Of note for this clone: What it recognizes is unknown.

The J gene is TRBJ2-5, the V gene TRBV7-3; D is undetermined. This specimen was CD4+ or CD8+ T cells sorted from blood, taken in a trial of the OX40 agonist ivuxolimab. This clonotype originated in an adult with an advanced solid tumor such as melanoma, head and neck, liver or kidney cancer. CDR3: CASSPRNQETQYF. DNA of the CDR3: TGTGCCAGCAGCCCAAGGAACCAAGAGACCCAGTACTTC.